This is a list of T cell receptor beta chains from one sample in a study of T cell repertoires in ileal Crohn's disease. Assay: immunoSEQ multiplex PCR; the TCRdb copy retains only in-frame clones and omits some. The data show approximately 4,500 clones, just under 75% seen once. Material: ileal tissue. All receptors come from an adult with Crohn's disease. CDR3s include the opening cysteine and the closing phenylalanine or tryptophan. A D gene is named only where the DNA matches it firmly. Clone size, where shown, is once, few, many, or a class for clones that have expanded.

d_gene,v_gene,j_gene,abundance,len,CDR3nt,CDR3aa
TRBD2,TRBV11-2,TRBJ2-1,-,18,TGTGCCAGCAGCCCCCAAGGATGGCGGGAGTACACGTACAATGAGCAGTTCTTC,CASSPQGWREYTYNEQFF
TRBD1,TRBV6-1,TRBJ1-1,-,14,TGTGCCAGCACCCGGGACAGGGTGGCCACTGAAGCTTTCTTT,CASTRDRVATEAFF
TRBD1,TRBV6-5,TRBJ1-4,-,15,TGTGCCAGCAGTCCTAACAGGGGGCGCATTGAAAAACTGTTTTTT,CASSPNRGRIEKLFF
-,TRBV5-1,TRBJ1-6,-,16,TGCGCCAGCAGCTTGGGGTGGAGCTCCTATAATTCACCCCTCCACTTT,CASSLGWSSYNSPLHF
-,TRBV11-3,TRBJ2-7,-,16,TGTGCCAGCAGCTTAGTTGCCGGGGGTAGGGGCTACGAGCAGTACTTC,CASSLVAGGRGYEQYF
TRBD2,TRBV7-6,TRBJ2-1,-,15,TGTGCCAGCAGCTCTACTAGCGGGAGGGAAGAGGAGCAGTTCTTC,CASSSTSGREEEQFF
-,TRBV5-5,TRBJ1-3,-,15,TGTGCCAGCAGCCAAGGGGTTCGCTCTGGAAACACCATATATTTT,CASSQGVRSGNTIYF
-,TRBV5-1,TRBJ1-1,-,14,TGCGCCAGCAGAGTACAGGGCATGAACACTGAAGCTTTCTTT,CASRVQGMNTEAFF
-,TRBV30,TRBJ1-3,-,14,TGTGCCTGGAGTCAGGGTTCTCGGGGAAACACCATATATTTT,CAWSQGSRGNTIYF
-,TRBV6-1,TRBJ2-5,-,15,TGTGCCAGCAGTGATGGATCTGGCGGGCGGGAGACCCAGTACTTC,CASSDGSGGRETQYF
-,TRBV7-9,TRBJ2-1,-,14,TGTGCCAGCAGCTTAGCGGGAGTCTACAATGAGCAGTTCTTC,CASSLAGVYNEQFF
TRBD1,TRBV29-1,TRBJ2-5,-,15,TGCAGCGTCCACGATTCCGGGACAGGGGTCGGGACCCAGTACTTC,CSVHDSGTGVGTQYF
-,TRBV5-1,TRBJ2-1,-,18,TGCGCCAGCAGCTTGGCTGCGGCGGGACCGAGCTCCTACAATGAGCAGTTCTTC,CASSLAAAGPSSYNEQFF
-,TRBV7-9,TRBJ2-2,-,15,TGTGCCAGCAGACCGAGTAGGGAGACCACCGGGGAGCTGTTTTTT,CASRPSRETTGELFF
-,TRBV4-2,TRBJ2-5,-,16,TGTGCCAGCAGCCTACCCGGGACACAGAGGTACGAGACCCAGTACTTC,CASSLPGTQRYETQYF
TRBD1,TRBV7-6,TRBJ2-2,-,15,TGTGCCAGCAGCCTGGACAGGACTTACACCGGGGAGCTGTTTTTT,CASSLDRTYTGELFF
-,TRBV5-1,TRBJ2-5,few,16,TGCGCCAGCGGAGGGGGGGGTTCGATATCTCAAGAGACCCAGTACTTC,CASGGGGSISQETQYF
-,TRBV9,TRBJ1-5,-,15,TGTGCCAGCAGCAGGGGGGGAGGGGGCAATCAGCCCCAGCATTTT,CASSRGGGGNQPQHF
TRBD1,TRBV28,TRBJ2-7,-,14,TGTGCCAGCCAAGGACAGGGGAATTACTACGAGCAGTACTTC,CASQGQGNYYEQYF
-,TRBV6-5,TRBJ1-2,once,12,TGTGCCAGCAGTTATAGGGGGGGTGGCTACACCTTC,CASSYRGGGYTF
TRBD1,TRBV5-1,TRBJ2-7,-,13,TGCGCCAGCAGCGAGGGGACAGCCTACGAGCAGTACTTC,CASSEGTAYEQYF
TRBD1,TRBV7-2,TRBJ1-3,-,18,TGTGCCAGCAGCTACAAAATGACAGGGGGGATATCTGGAAACACCATATATTTT,CASSYKMTGGISGNTIYF
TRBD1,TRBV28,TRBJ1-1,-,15,TGTGCCAGCACCGAGGTTACAGGGGTGGGCACTGAAGCTTTCTTT,CASTEVTGVGTEAFF
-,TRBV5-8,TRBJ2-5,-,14,TGTGCCAGCAGGCTCCCCGTACTTCAAGAGACCCAGTACTTC,CASRLPVLQETQYF
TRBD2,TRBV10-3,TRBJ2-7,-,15,TGTGCCATCAGGCTAACTAGCGGCGGCTCCTACGAGCAGTACTTC,CAIRLTSGGSYEQYF
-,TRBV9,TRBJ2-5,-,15,TGTGCCAGCAGCTCTTCGGCCCGACGGGAAGAGACCCAGTACTTC,CASSSSARREETQYF
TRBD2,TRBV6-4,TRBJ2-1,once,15,TGTGCCAGCAGTGACTCGGGACTAGGGAGCAATGAGCAGTTCTTC,CASSDSGLGSNEQFF
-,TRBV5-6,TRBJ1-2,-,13,TGTGCCAGCAGCTGGGGGCCCGGCCCAGGCTACACCTTC,CASSWGPGPGYTF
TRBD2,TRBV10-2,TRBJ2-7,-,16,TGCGCCAGCAGTGACCCGGGGGGGGGACACTCCTACGAGCAGTACTTC,CASSDPGGGHSYEQYF
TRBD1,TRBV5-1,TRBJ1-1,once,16,TGCGCCAGCAGCTCTGATGCAGGGGGCGTGAACACTGAAGCTTTCTTT,CASSSDAGGVNTEAFF
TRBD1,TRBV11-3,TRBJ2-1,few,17,TGTGCCAGCAGCAGCAGACAGGGGGCTAGGAAAGGCAATGAGCAGTTCTTC,CASSSRQGARKGNEQFF
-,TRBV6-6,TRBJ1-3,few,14,TGTGCCAGCACCTCGGACTTAACTGGAAACACCATATATTTT,CASTSDLTGNTIYF
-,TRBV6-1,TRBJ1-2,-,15,TGTGCCAGCAGTGACGATCCGGGACTCCGCTATGGCTACACCTTC,CASSDDPGLRYGYTF
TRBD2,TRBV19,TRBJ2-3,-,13,TGTGCCAGTAGCGGGCGGGAGAGGGATACGCAGTATTTT,CASSGRERDTQYF
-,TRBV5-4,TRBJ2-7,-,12,TGTGCCAGCAGCTTAGATAGCGGCGAGCAGTACTTC,CASSLDSGEQYF
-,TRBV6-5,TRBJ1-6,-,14,TGTGCCAGCAGTGGACAGACAATTAATTCACCCCTCCACTTT,CASSGQTINSPLHF
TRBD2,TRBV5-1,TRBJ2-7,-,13,TGCGCCAGCAGCCCCACGGGAGGCTACGAGCAGTACTTC,CASSPTGGYEQYF
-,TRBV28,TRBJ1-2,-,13,TGTGCCAGCAGTGGACAGAAAACTCATGGCTACACCTTC,CASSGQKTHGYTF
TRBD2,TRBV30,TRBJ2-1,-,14,TGTGCCTGGAAGATTAGCGGGAGGTACAATGAGCAGTTCTTC,CAWKISGRYNEQFF
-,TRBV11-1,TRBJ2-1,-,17,TGTGCCAGCAGCTTCCAGCTCGGAGGGCCTTCCTACAATGAGCAGTTCTTC,CASSFQLGGPSYNEQFF